Presented here are 15 T cell receptor beta chains from one specimen sequenced in a study of CXCR3-negative and CXCR3-positive naive CD8 T cells (dated 2019 in TCRdb). For sequencing, a NextSeq 550 was employed. The Human TCR Profiling Kit (MiLaboratory) was used to prepare UMI-labeled 5' RACE TRB cDNA libraries. Reprocessed by TCRdb, the reads give a single entry per CDR3 protein sequence, without DNA. Per the sample table, the count is some 7,400 distinct CDR3 sequences. More than 1.5% of the sample rests with the top ten. The sample comprised naive CXCR3- CD8+ T cells from blood. The sample's cell subset or site label, in plain terms: CD45RO-CCR7+CD27+CD95- naive CD8+ T cells lacking CXCR3 (TNR3-). The receptors shown here come from a human donor in good health. Some clones in this sample may be carry-over from other donors' samples.

The chain employs TRBV29-1 and TRBJ2-3. Germline CDR1 reads SQVTM; CDR2 reads ANQGSEA. The CDR3 is 13 amino acids. The CDR3 is CSVEWPNEDTQYF.

The chain is built from TRBV4-1 and TRBJ1-4; the D call from TCRdb, TRBD1, cannot be confirmed without DNA. Germline CDR1 reads MGHRA; CDR2 reads YSYEKL. The CDR3 loop spans 16 amino acids. The CDR3 protein is CASSQLSTGEDEKLFF.

The CDR3 sequence: CASSLGWSSYNEQFF. This chain uses TRBV25-1 with TRBJ2-1. Looked up from germline, CDR1 is MGHDK and CDR2 is SYGVNS. CDR3 size: 15 residues. Drawing the rest from reference TRBV25-1 and TRBJ2-1, the complete variable domain is EADIYQTPRYLVIGTGKKITLECSQTMGHDKMYWYQQDPGMELHLIHYSYGVNSTEKGDLSSESTVSRIRTEHFPLTLESARPSHTSQYLCASSLGWSSYNEQFFGPGTRLTVL.

The rearrangement uses TRBV29-1 and TRBJ1-3; TCRdb proposes TRBD1, but this gene call is untestable without DNA. Germline lookup yields CDR1 SQVTM and CDR2 ANQGSEA. The CDR3 runs to 14 residues. This CDR3 reads CSVEVTDTGNTIYF. The complete variable domain, with remaining parts taken from reference TRBV29-1 and TRBJ1-3, reads SAVISQKPSRDICQRGTSLTIQCQVDSQVTMMFWYRQQPGQSLTLIATANQGSEATYESGFVIDKFPISRPNLTFSTLTVSNMSPEDSSIYLCSVEVTDTGNTIYFGEGSWLTVV.

By frequency, this clonotype is medium-sized. The V gene is TRBV29-1, the J gene TRBJ1-1; the D gene TCRdb calls, TRBD1, cannot be checked with no DNA. The CDR3 has 11 residues. Germline assignment: CDR1 SQVTM and CDR2 ANQGSEA. The CDR3 sequence: CSVPRGAEAFF.

The gene calls are TRBV14 and TRBJ2-3. CDR1 is SGHDN and CDR2 is FVKESK in the germline V gene. The CDR3 sequence is 12 residues long. The CDR3 region is CASSQVEDTQYF.

Considering frequency, this clonotype is medium-sized. V usage is TRBV29-1 and J usage is TRBJ2-1; TCRdb gives TRBD2 as the D gene, but with no DNA this cannot be confirmed. The germline V gene encodes CDR1 SQVTM and CDR2 ANQGSEA. This CDR3 contains 16 residues. The CDR3 protein is CSVEDGTSGGAYEQFF.

This clonotype is classed as medium-sized (0.01 to 0.1%) by frequency. V is TRBV2 and J is TRBJ2-1; TCRdb selects TRBD2, and the lack of DNA leaves this call unchecked. This CDR3 has 15 residues. The V gene's germline CDR1 is SNHLY and CDR2 FYNNEI. CDR3 amino acids: CASSDPRSSYNEQFF.

The V call is TRBV28, the J call TRBJ2-3; the TRBD2 assignment by TCRdb is unverifiable without DNA. CDR1 and CDR2 from the germline V gene are MDHEN and SYDVKM. This CDR3 is 17 amino acids long. This CDR3 is CASSSAKEGASTDTQYF.

Measured by frequency, this clonotype is medium-sized. J is TRBJ2-7 and V is TRBV7-9; the TCRdb call, TRBD1, lacks DNA for checking. The CDR3 is made up of 15 amino acids. Germline CDR1 SEHNR, CDR2 FQNEAQ (reference sequence). CDR3 amino acids: CASTGQGSSSYEQYF. Complete variable domain (other parts from reference TRBV7-9 and TRBJ2-7): DTGVSQNPRHKITKRGQNVTFRCDPISEHNRLYWYRQTLGQGPEFLTYFQNEAQLEKSRLLSDRFSAERPKGSFSTLEIQRTEQGDSAMYLCASTGQGSSSYEQYFGPGTRLTVT.

By frequency, this clonotype registers medium-sized. The chain employs TRBV3-1 and TRBJ2-7; TCRdb returns TRBD1, unconfirmable since there is no DNA. Germline lookup yields CDR1 LGHDT and CDR2 YNNKEL (reference sequence). The CDR3 is 15 residues long. CDR3 sequence reads: CASSLPNRDPQEQYF.

This clonotype counts as medium-sized by frequency. V and J are TRBV12-3 or TRBV12-4 and TRBJ2-7; TCRdb proposes TRBD2, but this gene call is untestable without DNA. The CDR3 consists of 14 residues. The CDR3 loop reads CASSLGPPVHEQYF.

Judged by frequency, this clonotype is medium-sized. The rearrangement links TRBV29-1 to TRBJ2-3; lacking DNA, the TRBD2 call made by TCRdb goes unchecked. CDR3 length: 15 amino acids. Per germline, CDR1 SQVTM and CDR2 ANQGSEA. CDR3 sequence reads: CSVEDRVRPRDTQYF.

The chain recombines TRBV5-1 with TRBJ2-3. The CDR3 is made up of 18 amino acids. Germline V gene sequence: CDR1 SGHRS, CDR2 YFSETQ. The CDR3 reads CASREDILGMDITDTQYF.

Its frequency marks this clonotype as medium-sized (0.01 to 0.1%). The chain is built from TRBV7-9 and TRBJ2-1; TCRdb reports TRBD1, a call that lacks DNA to check it against. The length of the CDR3 is 15 residues. CDR1 and CDR2 (germline): SEHNR, FQNEAQ (reference sequence). The CDR3 here is CASSPGTGGFDEQFF.